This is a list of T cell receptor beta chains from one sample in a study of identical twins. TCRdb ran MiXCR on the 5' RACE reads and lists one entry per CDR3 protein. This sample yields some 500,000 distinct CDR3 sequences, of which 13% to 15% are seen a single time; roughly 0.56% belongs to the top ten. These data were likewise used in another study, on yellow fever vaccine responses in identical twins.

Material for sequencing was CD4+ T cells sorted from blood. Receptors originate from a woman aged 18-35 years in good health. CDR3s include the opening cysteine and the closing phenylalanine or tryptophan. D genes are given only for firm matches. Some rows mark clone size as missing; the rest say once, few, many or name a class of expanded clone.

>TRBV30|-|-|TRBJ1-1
CAWTIRGPTEAFF
TGTGCCTGGACAATCAGGGGCCCCACTGAAGCTTTCTTT
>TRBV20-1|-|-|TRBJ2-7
CSARGKDYRTYEQYF
TGCAGTGCTAGAGGTAAGGACTACCGAACCTACGAGCAGTACTTC
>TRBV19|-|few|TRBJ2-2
CASSIGAGVNTGELFF
TGTGCCAGTAGTATAGGTGCAGGGGTGAACACCGGGGAGCTGTTTTTT
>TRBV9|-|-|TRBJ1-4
CASSVNGVSNEKLFF
TGTGCCAGCAGCGTCAATGGGGTTAGTAATGAAAAACTGTTTTTT
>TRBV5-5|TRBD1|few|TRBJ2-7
CASSLPAQGVQYF
TGTGCCAGCAGCTTGCCAGCCCAGGGGGTGCAGTACTTC
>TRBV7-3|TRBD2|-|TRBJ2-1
CASSQTSGAYNEQFF
TGTGCCAGCAGTCAAACTAGCGGGGCGTACAATGAGCAGTTCTTC
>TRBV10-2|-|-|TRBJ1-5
CASRGGLQPQHF
TGCGCCAGCAGGGGGGGGCTCCAGCCCCAGCATTTT
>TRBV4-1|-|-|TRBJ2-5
CASSLVGQAEETQYF
TGCGCCAGCAGCCTAGTGGGGCAGGCTGAAGAGACCCAGTACTTC
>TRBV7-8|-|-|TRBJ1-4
CASSLLGAGNEKLFF
TGTGCCAGCAGCTTACTAGGGGCCGGTAATGAAAAACTGTTTTTT
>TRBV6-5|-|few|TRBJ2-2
CASSYPMIGRVGTGELFF
TGTGCCAGCAGTTACCCGATGATCGGCAGGGTGGGCACCGGGGAGCTGTTTTTT
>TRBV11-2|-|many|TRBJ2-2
CASRGTGNTGELFF
TGTGCCAGCAGGGGGACGGGGAACACCGGGGAGCTGTTTTTT
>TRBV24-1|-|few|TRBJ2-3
CATSDPSGTDTQYF
TGTGCCACCAGTGATCCTAGCGGCACAGATACGCAGTATTTT
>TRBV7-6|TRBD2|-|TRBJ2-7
CASSYGRGEEQYF
TGTGCCAGCAGCTACGGACGGGGGGAAGAGCAGTACTTC
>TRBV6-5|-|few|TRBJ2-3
CASSYSGGSPYTQYF
TGTGCCAGCAGTTACTCGGGCGGGTCCCCTTATACGCAGTATTTT
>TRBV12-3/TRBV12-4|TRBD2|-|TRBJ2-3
CASSQSSGLAGTDPQYF
TGTGCCAGCAGTCAATCTTCCGGGCTAGCGGGCACAGATCCGCAGTATTTT
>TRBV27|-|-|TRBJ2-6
CASSLFGPGANVLTF
TGTGCCAGCAGTTTATTTGGGCCTGGGGCCAACGTCCTGACTTTC
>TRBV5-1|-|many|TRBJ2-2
CASSLAPTGTGELFF
TGCGCCAGCAGCTTGGCCCCTACCGGTACCGGGGAGCTGTTTTTT
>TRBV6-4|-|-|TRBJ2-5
CAIRGCIKETQYF
TGTGCCATTAGGGGGTGTATAAAAGAGACCCAGTACTTC
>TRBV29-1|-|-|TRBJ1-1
CVGGQLGTEAFF
TGCGTCGGGGGACAATTGGGCACTGAAGCTTTCTTT
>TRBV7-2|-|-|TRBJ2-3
CASSFMVDTQYF
TGTGCCAGCAGCTTTATGGTGGATACGCAGTATTTT
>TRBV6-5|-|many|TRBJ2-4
CASSSADSGKNIQYF
TGTGCCAGCAGTTCCGCAGATTCGGGCAAAAACATTCAGTACTTC
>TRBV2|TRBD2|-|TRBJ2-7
CASKAGGLPYEQYF
TGTGCCAGCAAAGCGGGGGGGCTTCCCTACGAGCAGTACTTC
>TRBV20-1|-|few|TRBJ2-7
CSARTPTEQYF
TGCAGTGCTAGAACCCCGACAGAGCAGTACTTC
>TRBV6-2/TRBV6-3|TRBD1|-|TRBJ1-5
CASSTGQVGSQPQHF
TGTGCCAGCAGCACCGGACAGGTGGGGAGTCAGCCCCAGCATTTT
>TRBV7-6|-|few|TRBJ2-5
CASSQARSGQETQYF
TGTGCCAGCAGCCAAGCGCGTAGCGGTCAAGAGACCCAGTACTTC
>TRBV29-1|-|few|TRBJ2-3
CSVELSRRGATQYF
TGCAGCGTTGAATTGAGTCGAAGGGGGGCTACGCAGTATTTT